Included here is one TCR beta chain sequence, with context. The CDR3 totals 16 residues. Per germline, CDR1 MNHNY and CDR2 SVGAGI (reference sequence). Trimming cost V 2 bases and J 1 base; bases outside gene matches: 1. The source of the sample is a study of blood T cell repertoires in COVID-19. The data were produced by immunoSEQ multiplex PCR, yet TCRdb's version contains in-frame clones alone and is incomplete. The sample comprises some 180,000 clones, about 90% of which are singletons, and 20% to 25% rests with the top ten. The receptor comes from a man in his fifties or sixties with active or convalescent COVID-19. The chain recombines TRBV6-6 with TRBJ1-6; the match to TRBD1 covers 8 bases. The sequenced sample consisted of peripheral blood. Here the CDR3 DNA reads TGTGCCAGCAGTTACACAGGGGGGTCCTATAATTCACCCCTCCACTTT. It encodes CASSYTGGSYNSPLHF.